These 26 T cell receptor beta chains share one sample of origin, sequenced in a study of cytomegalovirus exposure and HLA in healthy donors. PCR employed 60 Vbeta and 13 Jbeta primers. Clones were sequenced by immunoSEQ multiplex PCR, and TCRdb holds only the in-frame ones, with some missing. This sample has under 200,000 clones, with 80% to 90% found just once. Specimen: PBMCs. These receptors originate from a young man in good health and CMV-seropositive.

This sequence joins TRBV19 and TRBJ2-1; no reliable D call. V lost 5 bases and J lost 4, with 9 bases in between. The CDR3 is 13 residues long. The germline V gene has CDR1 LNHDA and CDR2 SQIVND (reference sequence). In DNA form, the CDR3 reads TGTGCCAGTAGTCCCTCGTTGTACAATGAGCAGTTCTTC. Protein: CASSPSLYNEQFF.

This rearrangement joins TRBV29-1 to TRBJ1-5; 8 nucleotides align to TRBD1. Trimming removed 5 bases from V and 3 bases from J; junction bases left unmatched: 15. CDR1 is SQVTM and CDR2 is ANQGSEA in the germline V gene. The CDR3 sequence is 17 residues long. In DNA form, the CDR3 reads TGCAGCGTTTTCGCGGGTGACAGGGGCCCTTTCAATCAGCCCCAGCATTTT. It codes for CSVFAGDRGPFNQPQHF.

The CDR3 spells CASSSQGTDTQYF. DNA of the CDR3: TGTGCCAGCAGCTCACAGGGTACAGATACGCAGTATTTT. This rearrangement joins TRBV5-6 to TRBJ2-3; D might be TRBD1 (6 bases). Germline-derived CDR1 and CDR2 are SGHDT and YYEEEE. The V end was cut by 3 bases, the J end by 3 bases, with 8 bases between. The CDR3 contains 13 residues.

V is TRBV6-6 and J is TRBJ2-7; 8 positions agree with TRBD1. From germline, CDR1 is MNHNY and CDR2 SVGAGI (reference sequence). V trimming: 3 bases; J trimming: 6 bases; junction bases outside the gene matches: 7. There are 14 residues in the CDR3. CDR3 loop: CASSYGQGASEQYF. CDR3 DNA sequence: TGTGCCAGCAGTTATGGGCAGGGGGCCTCCGAGCAGTACTTC.

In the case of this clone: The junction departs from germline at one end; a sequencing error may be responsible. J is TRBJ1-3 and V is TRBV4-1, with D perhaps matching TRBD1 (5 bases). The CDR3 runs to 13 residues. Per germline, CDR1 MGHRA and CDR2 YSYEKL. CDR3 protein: CASSQSRGLGLDF. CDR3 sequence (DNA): TGCGCCAGCAGCCAAAGTAGGGGTCTGGGACTCGATTTT.

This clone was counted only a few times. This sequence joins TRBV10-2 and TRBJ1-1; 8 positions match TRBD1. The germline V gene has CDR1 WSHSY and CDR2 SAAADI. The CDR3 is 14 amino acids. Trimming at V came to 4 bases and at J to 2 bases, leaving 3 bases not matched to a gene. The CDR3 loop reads CASSGRGLNTEAFF. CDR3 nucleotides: TGCGCCAGCAGTGGCAGGGGGCTCAACACTGAAGCTTTCTTT.

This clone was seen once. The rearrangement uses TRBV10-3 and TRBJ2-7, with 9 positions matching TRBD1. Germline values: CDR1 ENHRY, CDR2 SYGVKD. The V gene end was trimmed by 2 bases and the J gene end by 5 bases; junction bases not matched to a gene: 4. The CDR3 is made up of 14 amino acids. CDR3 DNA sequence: TGTGCCATCAGTGAGCCGGACAGGGGTCACGAGCAGTACTTC. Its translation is CAISEPDRGHEQYF.

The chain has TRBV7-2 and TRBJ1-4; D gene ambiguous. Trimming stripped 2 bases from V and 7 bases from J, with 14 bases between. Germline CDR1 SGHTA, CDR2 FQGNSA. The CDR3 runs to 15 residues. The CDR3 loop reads CASSLTAALSEKLFF. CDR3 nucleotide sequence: TGTGCCAGCAGCTTAACAGCAGCTCTTTCTGAAAAACTGTTTTTT.

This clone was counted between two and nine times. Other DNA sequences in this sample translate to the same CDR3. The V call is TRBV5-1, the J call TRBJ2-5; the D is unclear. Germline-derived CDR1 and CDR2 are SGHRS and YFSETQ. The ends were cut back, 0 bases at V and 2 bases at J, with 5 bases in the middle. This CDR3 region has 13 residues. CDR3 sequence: CASSLGQQETQYF. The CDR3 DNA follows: TGCGCCAGCAGCTTGGGGCAGCAAGAGACCCAGTACTTC. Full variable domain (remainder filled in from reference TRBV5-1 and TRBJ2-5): KAGVTQTPRYLIKTRGQQVTLSCSPISGHRSVSWYQQTPGQGLQFLFEYFSETQRNKGNFPGRFSGRQFSNSRSEMNVSTLELGDSALYLCASSLGQQETQYFGPGTRLLVL.

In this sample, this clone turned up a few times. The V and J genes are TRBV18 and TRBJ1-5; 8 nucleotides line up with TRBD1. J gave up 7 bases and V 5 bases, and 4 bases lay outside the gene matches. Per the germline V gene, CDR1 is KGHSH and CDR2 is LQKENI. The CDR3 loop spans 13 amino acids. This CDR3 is CASSFGQGQPQHF. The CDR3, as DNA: TGTGCCAGCTCATTTGGACAGGGACAGCCCCAGCATTTT.

The CDR3 loop is CAWSTPDRGQDGYTF. DNA for the CDR3: TGTGCCTGGAGTACCCCGGACAGGGGGCAGGATGGCTACACCTTC. The genes are TRBV30 and TRBJ1-2; 11 bases agree with TRBD1. The V gene's germline CDR1 is GTSNPN and CDR2 SVGIG (reference sequence). After removal of 2 bases from V and 6 bases from J, the junction contained 8 bases not matched to a gene. This CDR3 is built from 15 residues.

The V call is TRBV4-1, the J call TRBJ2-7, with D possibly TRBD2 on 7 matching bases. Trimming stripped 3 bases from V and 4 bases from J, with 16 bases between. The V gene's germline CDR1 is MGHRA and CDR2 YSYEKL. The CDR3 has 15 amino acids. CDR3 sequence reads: CASSQVGGAGYEQYF. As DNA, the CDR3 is TGCGCCAGCAGCCAGGTGGGGGGGGCCGGGTACGAGCAGTACTTC.

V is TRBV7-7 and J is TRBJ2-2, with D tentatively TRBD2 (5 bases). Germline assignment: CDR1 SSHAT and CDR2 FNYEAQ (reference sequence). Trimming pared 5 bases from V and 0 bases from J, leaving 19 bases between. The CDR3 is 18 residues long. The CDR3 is CASSPRTLKRPNTGELFF. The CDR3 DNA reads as TGTGCCAGCAGCCCGAGGACTCTTAAACGACCGAACACCGGGGAGCTGTTTTTT.

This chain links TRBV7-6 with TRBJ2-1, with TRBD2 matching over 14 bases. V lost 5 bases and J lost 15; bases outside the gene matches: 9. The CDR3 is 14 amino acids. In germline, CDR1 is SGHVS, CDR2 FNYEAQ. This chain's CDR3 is CASSPGTSGGLWFF. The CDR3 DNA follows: TGTGCCAGCAGCCCCGGGACTAGCGGGGGCCTTTGGTTCTTC.

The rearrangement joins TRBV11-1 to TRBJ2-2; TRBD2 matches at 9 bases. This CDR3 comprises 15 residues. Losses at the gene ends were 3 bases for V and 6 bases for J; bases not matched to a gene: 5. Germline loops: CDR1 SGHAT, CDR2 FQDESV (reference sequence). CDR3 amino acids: CASSFRAGGSGELFF. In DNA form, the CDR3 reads TGTGCCAGCAGCTTCAGAGCGGGGGGTTCCGGGGAGCTGTTTTTT.

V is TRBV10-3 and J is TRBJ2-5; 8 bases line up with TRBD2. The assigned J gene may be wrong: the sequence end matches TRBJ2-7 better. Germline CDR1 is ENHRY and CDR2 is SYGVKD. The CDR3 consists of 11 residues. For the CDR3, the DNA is TGTGCCGCGAGCGGGAGCTACGAGCAGTACTTC. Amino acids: CAASGSYEQYF.

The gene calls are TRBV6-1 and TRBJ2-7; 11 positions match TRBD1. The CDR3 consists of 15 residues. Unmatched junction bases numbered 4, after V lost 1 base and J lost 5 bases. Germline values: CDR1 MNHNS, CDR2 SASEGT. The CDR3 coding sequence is TGTGCCAGCAGTGAAGGAGGGACAGGGGGTCACGAGCAGTACTTC. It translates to CASSEGGTGGHEQYF.

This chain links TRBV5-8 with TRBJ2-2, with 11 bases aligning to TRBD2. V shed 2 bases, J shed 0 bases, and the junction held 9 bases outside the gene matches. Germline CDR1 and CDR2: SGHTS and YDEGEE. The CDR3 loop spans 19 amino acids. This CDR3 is CASSFKPSGGISNTGELFF. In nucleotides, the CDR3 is TGTGCCAGCAGCTTTAAACCTAGCGGGGGGATATCGAACACCGGGGAGCTGTTTTTT. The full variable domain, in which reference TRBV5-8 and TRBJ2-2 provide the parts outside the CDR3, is EAGVTQSPTHLIKTRGQQATLRCSPISGHTSVYWYQQALGLGLQFLLWYDEGEERNRGNFPPRFSGRQFPNYSSELNVNALELEDSALYLCASSFKPSGGISNTGELFFGEGSRLTVL.

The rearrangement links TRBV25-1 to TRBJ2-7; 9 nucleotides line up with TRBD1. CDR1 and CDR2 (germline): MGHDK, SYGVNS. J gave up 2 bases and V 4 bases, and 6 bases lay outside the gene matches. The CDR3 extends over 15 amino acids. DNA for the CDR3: TGTGCCAGCAGTGTGACAGGGGGAGCGACCTACGAGCAGTACTTC. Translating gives CASSVTGGATYEQYF.

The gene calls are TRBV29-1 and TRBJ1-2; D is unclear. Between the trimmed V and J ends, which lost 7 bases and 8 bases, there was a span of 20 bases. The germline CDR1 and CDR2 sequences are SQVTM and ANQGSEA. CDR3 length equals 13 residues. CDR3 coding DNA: TGCAGCGGCGAAGGAGGGCCCGGAGTGGGCTACACCTTC. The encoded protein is CSGEGGPGVGYTF.

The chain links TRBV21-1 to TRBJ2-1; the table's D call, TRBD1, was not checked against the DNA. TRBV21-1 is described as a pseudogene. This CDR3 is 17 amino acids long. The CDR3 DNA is TGTGCCAGCAGCAGGCGACAGGGAGATGTGAGAGGGGATGAGCAGTTCTTC. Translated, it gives CASSRRQGDVRGDEQFF.

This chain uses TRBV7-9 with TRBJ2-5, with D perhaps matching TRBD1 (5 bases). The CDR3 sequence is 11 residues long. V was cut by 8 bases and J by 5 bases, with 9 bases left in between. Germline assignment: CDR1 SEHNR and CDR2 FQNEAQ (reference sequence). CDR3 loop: CASQGVETQYF. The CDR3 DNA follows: TGTGCCAGCCAAGGGGTCGAGACCCAGTACTTC.

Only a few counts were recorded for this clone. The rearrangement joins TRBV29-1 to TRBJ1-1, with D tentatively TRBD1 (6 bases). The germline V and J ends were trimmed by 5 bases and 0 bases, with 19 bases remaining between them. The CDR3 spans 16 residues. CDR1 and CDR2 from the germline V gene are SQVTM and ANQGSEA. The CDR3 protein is CSVKMGAAKLNTEAFF. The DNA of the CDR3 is TGCAGCGTTAAAATGGGGGCAGCAAAGTTGAACACTGAAGCTTTCTTT.

The CDR3 protein is CASSSVEKYQETQYF. The DNA for the CDR3 is TGCGCCAGCAGCTCGGTCGAAAAGTACCAAGAGACCCAGTACTTC. This chain joins TRBV5-1 and TRBJ2-5; D uncertain. CDR3 length: 15 residues. V was shortened by 3 bases and J by 0 bases, with 12 bases between the two germline ends. Germline CDR1 reads SGHRS; CDR2 reads YFSETQ.

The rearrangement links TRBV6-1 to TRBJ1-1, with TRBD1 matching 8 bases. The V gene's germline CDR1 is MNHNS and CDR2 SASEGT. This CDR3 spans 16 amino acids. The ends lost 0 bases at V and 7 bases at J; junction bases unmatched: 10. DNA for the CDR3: TGTGCCAGCAGTGAAGCGATAATACAGGGGGGAGGTGAAGCTTTCTTT. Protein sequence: CASSEAIIQGGGEAFF.

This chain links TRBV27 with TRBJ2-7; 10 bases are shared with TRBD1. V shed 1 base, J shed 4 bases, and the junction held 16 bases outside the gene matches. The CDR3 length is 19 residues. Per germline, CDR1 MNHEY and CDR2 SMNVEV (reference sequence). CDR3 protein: CASSLLHPLPGQGWYEQYF. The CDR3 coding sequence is TGTGCCAGCAGTTTATTGCACCCCCTCCCGGGACAGGGGTGGTACGAGCAGTACTTC.